These 18 T cell receptor beta chains originate from one sample sequenced in a study of cytotoxic CD8 clonotypes in ibrutinib-treated CLL. Produced via immunoSEQ multiplex PCR; TCRdb's table is partial and in-frame only. The sample contains around 76,000 clones, over 80% of which appear only once. The material was PBMCs, obtained after 24 months of ibrutinib treatment. The origin of the receptors is a human donor with chronic lymphocytic leukemia.

The gene calls are TRBV7-3 and TRBJ2-2, with 8 bases matching TRBD2. The CDR3 has 16 amino acids. CDR1 SGHTA and CDR2 FQGTGA come from the germline V gene. V trimming: 2 bases; J trimming: 7 bases; junction bases outside the gene matches: 9. This CDR3 reads CASSLVSASGHGELFF. For the CDR3, the DNA is TGTGCCAGCAGCTTAGTTTCGGCTAGCGGGCACGGGGAGCTGTTTTTT.

As for this clone: Other DNA sequences within the sample encode an identical CDR3. The chain is built from TRBV28 and TRBJ2-7; no clear D gene. The CDR3 is 12 residues long. V lost 2 bases to trimming and J lost 4 bases, with 6 bases between them. Per germline, CDR1 MDHEN and CDR2 SYDVKM. The CDR3 protein is CASSLPGYEQYF. The CDR3 DNA reads TGTGCCAGCAGTTTACCCGGGTACGAGCAGTACTTC.

The J gene is TRBJ2-3, the V gene TRBV4-3, with D possibly being TRBD1 (5 bases). The germline gives CDR1 LGHNA, CDR2 YSLEER. V was trimmed by 1 base and J by 6 bases, leaving 20 bases between them. This CDR3 spans 17 amino acids. In DNA form, the CDR3 reads TGCGCCAGCAGCCAAGCCCCGCCCCCGCAGGGTTTTGATACGCAGTATTTT. Residues: CASSQAPPPQGFDTQYF.

The chain is built from TRBV2 and TRBJ2-1, with D possibly TRBD1 on 6 matching bases. V lost 6 bases to trimming and J lost 4 bases, with 10 bases between them. CDR3 size: 13 residues. Germline CDR1 is SNHLY and CDR2 is FYNNEI. In nucleotides, the CDR3 is TGTGCCAGCAGGGGCAGGGGTTACAATGAGCAGTTCTTC. Translation gives CASRGRGYNEQFF.

This clone was recorded only once. The V gene is TRBV27, the J gene TRBJ1-2; D unclear. The V gene lost 3 bases and the J gene lost 0 bases, with 8 bases spanning the gap. Germline V gene data show CDR1 as MNHEY and CDR2 as SMNVEV (reference sequence). The CDR3 is 14 residues long. In DNA, the CDR3 is TGTGCCAGCAGTTTCACGAGAGCTAACTATGGCTACACCTTC. The encoded protein is CASSFTRANYGYTF.

The V gene is TRBV9, the J gene TRBJ2-6; D not resolved. This CDR3 is 14 amino acids long. Trimming pared 3 bases from V and 4 bases from J, leaving 8 bases between. CDR1 is SGDLS, CDR2 YYNGEE, per germline. CDR3 region: CASSAGVGANVLTF. DNA of the CDR3: TGTGCCAGCAGCGCCGGTGTCGGGGCCAACGTCCTGACTTTC.

The chain combines TRBV7-9 with TRBJ2-7; no clear D. Germline loops: CDR1 SEHNR, CDR2 FQNEAQ (reference sequence). Trimming stripped 2 bases from V and 2 bases from J, with 10 bases between. The CDR3 has 14 amino acids. CDR3 sequence (DNA): TGTGCCAGCAGCTTAAACGGCCCAACCTACGAGCAGTACTTC. Translated, it gives CASSLNGPTYEQYF.

The genes are TRBV4-2 and TRBJ2-7, with a tentative D call TRBD2 (5 bases). CDR3 length: 15 residues. Trimming shortened V by 0 bases and J by 0 bases, and 9 bases separated the two germline ends. Germline V gene lookup returns CDR1 LGHNA and CDR2 YNFKEQ. The CDR3 here is CASSQETSISYEQYF. CDR3 nucleotides: TGTGCCAGCAGCCAAGAAACTAGTATCTCCTACGAGCAGTACTTC.

The chain is built from TRBV30 and TRBJ2-7; 12 bases align to TRBD1. After removal of 2 bases from V and 5 bases from J, the junction contained 4 bases not matched to a gene. This CDR3 has 14 residues. CDR1 and CDR2 (germline): GTSNPN, SVGIG (reference sequence). CDR3 sequence reads: CAWSRDRGLDEQYF. The CDR3 DNA reads TGTGCCTGGAGTCGGGACAGGGGGCTGGACGAGCAGTACTTC.

This chain joins TRBV7-6 and TRBJ2-7; TRBD2 matches 11 bases. Germline V gene lookup returns CDR1 SGHVS and CDR2 FNYEAQ. J gave up 2 bases and V 3 bases, and 6 bases lay outside the gene matches. The CDR3 is 16 amino acids. The CDR3 DNA sequence: TGTGCCAGCAGCTTGGCGTCTAGCGGGGGGACCTACGAGCAGTACTTC. Translation gives CASSLASSGGTYEQYF.

The chain has TRBV18 and TRBJ1-1, with 7 nucleotides matching TRBD1. Germline loops: CDR1 KGHSH, CDR2 LQKENI. Trimming cost V 5 bases and J 1 base; bases outside gene matches: 4. The CDR3 covers 14 residues. The CDR3 DNA reads as TGTGCCAGCTCATCGACAGGGCAGAACACTGAAGCTTTCTTT. Amino acids: CASSSTGQNTEAFF. Full variable domain (outside the CDR3, taken from reference TRBV18 and TRBJ1-1): NAGVMQNPRHLVRRRGQEARLRCSPMKGHSHVYWYRQLPEEGLKFMVYLQKENIIDESGMPKERFSAEFPKEGPSILRIQQVVRGDSAAYFCASSSTGQNTEAFFGQGTRLTVV.

The rearrangement joins TRBV6-5 to TRBJ2-5, with a tentative D call TRBD1 (7 bases). CDR3 length: 14 residues. V was trimmed by 7 bases and J by 4 bases, leaving 16 bases between them. Germline V gives CDR1 MNHEY, CDR2 SVGAGI. CDR3 loop: CASIRSQGGETQYF. Here the CDR3 DNA reads TGTGCCAGCATTCGAAGTCAGGGGGGAGAGACCCAGTACTTC.

The chain's CDR3 is CASSLSSSLEQFF. CDR3 DNA: TGTGCCAGCAGTTTATCTTCTAGCCTTGAGCAGTTCTTC. The chain employs TRBV27 and TRBJ2-1; possibly TRBD2 for D (5 bases). CDR3 length: 13 residues. The V gene's germline CDR1 is MNHEY and CDR2 SMNVEV (reference sequence). Trimming cost V 0 bases and J 9 bases, with 9 bases left between them.

The chain couples TRBV6-4 to TRBJ1-5; TRBD1 might be the D (5 bases). CDR3 length equals 18 residues. V lost 2 bases and J 0 bases, leaving 17 bases between the germline ends. CDR1 MRHNA and CDR2 SNTAGT come from the germline V gene. The CDR3 reads CASSDPPTDGHSNQPQHF. In DNA form, the CDR3 reads TGTGCCAGCAGTGACCCCCCTACCGACGGACATAGCAATCAGCCCCAGCATTTT.

This clone has more than one count but fewer than ten. The V and J genes are TRBV7-9 and TRBJ2-3; no clear D. Germline V CDR1 and CDR2: SEHNR, FQNEAQ (reference sequence). This CDR3 comprises 14 residues. Trimming left V 1 base short and J 3 bases short, with 8 bases between. The CDR3 bases are TGTGCCAGCAGCTTAGTTATCCAGACAGATACGCAGTATTTT. It is translated as CASSLVIQTDTQYF.

This chain links TRBV7-2 with TRBJ2-7; the match to TRBD2 covers 9 bases. Germline CDR1 and CDR2: SGHTA and FQGNSA. CDR3 length: 15 amino acids. The trim removed 2 bases at V and 5 bases at J, leaving 7 bases unmatched. DNA of the CDR3: TGTGCCAGCAGCTTAAGGCGGGAGGGTATTCACGAGCAGTACTTC. Protein: CASSLRREGIHEQYF.

The chain recombines TRBV2 with TRBJ2-7; 10 bases fit TRBD1. CDR1 SNHLY and CDR2 FYNNEI come from the germline V gene. The J segment lost 4 bases and the V segment lost 4 bases, leaving 4 bases of the junction unmatched. CDR3 size: 14 residues. CDR3 amino acids: CASSVRQGAYEQYF. The CDR3 DNA reads as TGTGCCAGCAGTGTGAGACAGGGGGCTTACGAGCAGTACTTC.

V gene TRBV7-2 combines with J gene TRBJ2-1; 9 bases line up with TRBD2. Germline V CDR1 and CDR2: SGHTA, FQGNSA. The CDR3 loop spans 15 amino acids. The junction had 5 bases not matched to a gene; V was cut back by 4 bases and J by 4 bases. CDR3 in amino acids: CASSSLAGVYNEQFF. In DNA, the CDR3 is TGTGCCAGCAGCTCCTTAGCGGGGGTATACAATGAGCAGTTCTTC. Full variable domain (missing parts from reference TRBV7-2 and TRBJ2-1): GAGVSQSPSNKVTEKGKDVELRCDPISGHTALYWYRQSLGQGLEFLIYFQGNSAPDKSGLPSDRFSAERTGGSVSTLTIQRTQQEDSAVYLCASSSLAGVYNEQFFGPGTRLTVL.